This T cell receptor (beta chain) originates from a study of beta chain features in type 1 diabetes. Study results and limitations: TCRB CDR3 length was moderately but significantly reduced in all four CD4+ subsets of Type 1 diabetes patients.

This clone has more than one count but fewer than ten. Its antigen is not known. Sequencing targeted expressed TCRB transcripts, as all isolated RNA had been reverse transcribed. Measured with immunoSEQ multiplex PCR; TCRdb has only the in-frame clones, and not every one. The sample lists 330,000 or so clones; around 13% were seen once. The CDR3 contains 14 residues. CDR1 is SGHNT, CDR2 YYREEE, per germline (reference sequence). V dropped 0 bases and J dropped 1 base, with 7 bases sitting between them. This TCR was recovered from a young woman with type 1 diabetes. The sequencing sample was made of naive CD4+ T cells from blood. The chain couples TRBV5-4 to TRBJ1-1, with unresolved D. DNA for the CDR3: TGTGCCAGCAGCTTGGTACAGTCGAACACTGAAGCTTTCTTT. It yields the protein CASSLVQSNTEAFF.